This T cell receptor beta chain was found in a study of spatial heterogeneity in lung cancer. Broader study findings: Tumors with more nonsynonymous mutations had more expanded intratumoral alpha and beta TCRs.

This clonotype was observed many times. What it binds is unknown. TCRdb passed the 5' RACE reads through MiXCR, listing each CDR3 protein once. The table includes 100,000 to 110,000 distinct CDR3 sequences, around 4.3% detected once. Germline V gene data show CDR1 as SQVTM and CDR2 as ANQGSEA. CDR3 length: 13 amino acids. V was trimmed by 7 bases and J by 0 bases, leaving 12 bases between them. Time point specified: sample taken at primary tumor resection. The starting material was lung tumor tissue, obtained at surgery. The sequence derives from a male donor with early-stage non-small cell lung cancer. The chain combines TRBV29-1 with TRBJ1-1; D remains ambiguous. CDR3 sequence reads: CSAEQSMNTEAFF. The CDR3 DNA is TGCAGCGCCGAACAGAGCATGAACACTGAAGCTTTCTTT.